These 16 T cell receptor beta chains share one sample of origin, sequenced in a study of OX40 agonist ivuxolimab in advanced cancers. Receptor libraries were prepared by the immunoSEQ multiplex PCR assay. Here the immuneACCESS table is served through TCRdb, limited to in-frame sequences with V and J called. Missing clones are a known gap in these copies; in checked studies unresolved V genes cover under half, and the rest lacks a known reason. This sample comprises 52,000 or so clones, approximately 81% of them detected only once. Approximately 4.6% of the sample comes from the top ten. The sample was CD4+ or CD8+ T cells sorted from blood, taken in a trial of the OX40 agonist ivuxolimab. These receptors all stem from an adult with an advanced solid tumor such as melanoma, head and neck, liver or kidney cancer.

This clone appeared a few times. The CDR3 reads CASSYTTAGDYEQYF. The CDR3 nucleotides read TGTGCCAGCAGTTATACCACAGCGGGAGACTACGAGCAGTACTTC. The chain recombines TRBV6-5 with TRBJ2-7; 8 nucleotides line up with TRBD2. The CDR3 runs 15 residues. The germline V gene has CDR1 MNHEY and CDR2 SVGAGI. The junction had 7 bases not matched to a gene; V was cut back by 3 bases and J by 3 bases.

With respect to this clone: Mismatch with germline at one junction end may stem from a read error. The V and J genes are TRBV5-3 and TRBJ1-3; D possibly corresponds to TRBD1 (5 bases). TRBV5-3 is annotated as an ORF whose role is uncertain. This CDR3 comprises 15 residues. As DNA, the CDR3 is TGTGCCAGCAGCTTGCGGGGGGACTCTGGAAACACCATATATTTT. Protein sequence: CASSLRGDSGNTIYF.

This chain connects TRBV5-6 to TRBJ2-3; D possibly corresponds to TRBD2 (5 bases). Deletions cut 0 bases from V and 7 bases from J, with 18 bases between. The CDR3 runs 16 residues. Germline assignment: CDR1 SGHDT and CDR2 YYEEEE. CDR3 residues: CASSLALAQRLNTQYF. The CDR3 coding sequence is TGTGCCAGCAGCTTGGCGCTAGCCCAGAGGTTGAATACGCAGTATTTT.

This clone came up once. The chain couples TRBV6-1 to TRBJ2-1; the match to TRBD2 covers 10 bases. V lost 5 bases and J lost 2; bases outside the gene matches: 0. Germline V lookup: CDR1 MNHNS, CDR2 SASEGT. The CDR3 runs to 14 residues. For the CDR3, the DNA is TGTGCCAGCAGTACTAGCGGGACCTACAATGAGCAGTTCTTC. As protein: CASSTSGTYNEQFF.

V and J are TRBV5-1 and TRBJ2-7; 7 bases are a match to TRBD1. Unmatched junction bases numbered 13, after V lost 3 bases and J lost 1 base. From germline, CDR1 is SGHRS and CDR2 YFSETQ. The CDR3 contains 17 residues. This chain's CDR3 is CASSSIPGQTNSYEQYF. CDR3 nucleotide sequence: TGCGCCAGCAGCTCAATACCGGGACAGACAAATTCCTACGAGCAGTACTTC.

CDR3 residues: CASSRTPTPYYEQYF. CDR3 sequence (DNA): TGTGCCAGCAGTAGGACACCAACACCCTACTACGAGCAGTACTTC. V gene TRBV6-1 combines with J gene TRBJ2-7; tentative D call: TRBD1 (5 bases). V lost 5 bases and J 3 bases, leaving 17 bases between the germline ends. From germline, CDR1 is MNHNS and CDR2 SASEGT. This CDR3 region has 15 residues.

Written as DNA, the CDR3 is TGTGCCAGCAGAACTAGCGGGAGGTCCTACGAGCAGTACTTC. Translation gives CASRTSGRSYEQYF. The chain is built from TRBV28 and TRBJ2-7, with 12 bases matching TRBD2. In germline, CDR1 is MDHEN, CDR2 SYDVKM. CDR3 length: 14 residues. V shed 6 bases, J shed 1 base, and the junction held 1 base outside the gene matches.

This chain uses TRBV6-5 with TRBJ1-4; maybe TRBD1 (5 bases). The CDR3 is 14 residues long. V was clipped by 4 bases and J by 8 bases, with 14 bases between them. Germline CDR1 reads MNHEY; CDR2 reads SVGAGI. CDR3 DNA sequence: TGTGCCAGCAGTTTAGGCGGGGGGGTGGAAAAACTGTTTTTT. It codes for CASSLGGGVEKLFF.

CDR3 region: CASSYSNSGRLEQYF. Written as DNA, the CDR3 is TGTGCCAGCAGTTACTCGAATAGCGGGAGACTCGAGCAGTACTTC. This chain links TRBV6-5 with TRBJ2-7; TRBD2 aligns across 9 bases. CDR1 is MNHEY and CDR2 is SVGAGI in the germline V gene. This CDR3 has 15 amino acids. The trim removed 0 bases at V and 6 bases at J, leaving 6 bases unmatched.

This clone was recorded once. The V gene is TRBV5-6, the J gene TRBJ1-2, with 7 bases fitting TRBD1. This CDR3 region has 14 residues. V trimming: 4 bases; J trimming: 3 bases; junction bases outside the gene matches: 6. Germline CDR1 and CDR2: SGHDT and YYEEEE. The CDR3 protein is CASSVTGYDYGYTF. The CDR3 region has the DNA TGTGCCAGCAGCGTGACAGGGTATGACTATGGCTACACCTTC.

The sample holds one count of this clone. This chain links TRBV2 with TRBJ2-6; the match to TRBD1 covers 8 bases. The length of the CDR3 is 16 residues. With 6 bases clipped from V and 2 bases from J, the junction kept 6 bases outside the gene matches. The germline CDR1 and CDR2 sequences are SNHLY and FYNNEI. The CDR3 sequence: CASREQGGAGANVLTF. The CDR3, as DNA: TGTGCCAGCAGAGAACAGGGGGGAGCTGGGGCCAACGTCCTGACTTTC.

The chain employs TRBV4-2 and TRBJ1-2; D ambiguous. Germline assignment: CDR1 LGHNA and CDR2 YNFKEQ. Trimming cost V 4 bases and J 6 bases, with 12 bases left between them. This CDR3 is built from 13 residues. The CDR3 sequence: CASSPSRTDGYTF. The CDR3 DNA reads TGTGCCAGCAGCCCATCCCGGACCGATGGCTACACCTTC.

The genes are TRBV6-1 and TRBJ2-7, with 12 bases fitting TRBD2. Per the germline V gene, CDR1 is MNHNS and CDR2 is SASEGT. V shed 8 bases and J 4 bases; nucleotides not matched to a gene: 6. The CDR3 length is 14 residues. The CDR3 is CASELAGGLYEQYF. Here the CDR3 DNA reads TGTGCCAGCGAACTAGCGGGAGGCTTATACGAGCAGTACTTC.

This CDR3 is CASSLGGTRGNTGELFF. As DNA, the CDR3 is TGTGCCAGCAGCTTAGGCGGGACAAGGGGAAACACCGGGGAGCTGTTTTTT. The chain carries TRBV11-3 and TRBJ2-2; D is possibly TRBD1 or TRBD2 (6 bases each). Germline values: CDR1 SGHNT, CDR2 YENEEA. The CDR3 runs to 17 residues. V lost 1 base and J lost 2, with 14 bases in between.

The rearrangement uses TRBV7-3 and TRBJ2-7, with TRBD2 identical over 7 bases. Germline CDR1 is SGHTA and CDR2 is FQGTGA. The trim removed 2 bases at V and 3 bases at J, leaving 7 bases unmatched. This CDR3 has 15 amino acids. The CDR3 nucleotides read TGTGCCAGCAGCTTATCCCCGGGGGGTCACTACGAGCAGTACTTC. Amino acid sequence: CASSLSPGGHYEQYF.

The rearrangement joins TRBV27 to TRBJ1-2; TRBD1 is a possible D gene (6 bases). Trimming took 5 bases from V and 1 from J, leaving 11 bases between them. The CDR3 extends over 14 amino acids. Germline V gene sequence: CDR1 MNHEY, CDR2 SMNVEV (reference sequence). The CDR3 DNA is TGTGCCAGCAGTAATCAGGGGATTAACTATGGCTACACCTTC. Its translation is CASSNQGINYGYTF.